One and the same sample provided the 9 T cell receptor beta chains below, sequenced in a study of breast tumors, draining lymph nodes, adjacent tissues. Each CDR3 protein is one row after TCRdb ran MiXCR on the multiplex PCR reads. The table includes around 130,000 distinct CDR3 sequences, around 20% detected once. The lymph nodes were axillary draining lymph nodes from breast cancer patients. The specimen was axillary lymph node tissue. The receptors come from a female donor with breast cancer. Some clones in this sample may be carry-over from other donors' samples.

This clonotype was recorded many times. The V call is TRBV5-1, the J call TRBJ2-7, with 15 nucleotides matching TRBD2. The CDR3 runs to 16 residues. Germline V lookup: CDR1 SGHRS, CDR2 YFSETQ. J was trimmed by 4 bases and V by 4 bases; bases with no gene match: 6. CDR3 DNA sequence: TGCGCCAGCAGCACCGGGACTAGCGGGAGGACTTACGAGCAGTACTTC. Translation gives CASSTGTSGRTYEQYF.

This clonotype was observed many times. This sequence joins TRBV12-3 or TRBV12-4 and TRBJ2-7; 7 positions agree with TRBD1. The CDR3 is 15 residues long. With V trimmed by 5 bases and J by 2 bases, 9 bases remained unmatched. CDR3 amino acids: CASSPQGVLTYEQYF. The CDR3 coding sequence is TGTGCCAGCAGTCCGCAGGGGGTCTTAACCTACGAGCAGTACTTC.

Comment on this clonotype: A read error may explain this, as a much larger clone is one base away. The chain carries TRBV28 and TRBJ2-1; the D is unclear. V shed 2 bases and J shed 4 bases, with 15 bases lying between them. Germline CDR1 reads MDHEN; CDR2 reads SYDVKM. CDR3 length: 16 amino acids. The CDR3 DNA reads as TGTGCCAGCAGTTTACCGGGTCACCTTGGATACAATGAGCAGTTCTTC. Its translation is CASSLPGHLGYNEQFF.

The V gene is TRBV28, the J gene TRBJ2-1, with 8 bases fitting TRBD2. V dropped 5 bases and J dropped 6; count of bases not matched to a gene: 0. Germline V gives CDR1 MDHEN, CDR2 SYDVKM. This CDR3 comprises 12 residues. CDR3 nucleotides: TGTGCCAGCAGTGGACTAGCCAATGAGCAGTTCTTC. Its translation is CASSGLANEQFF.

The J gene is TRBJ2-5, the V gene TRBV20-1, with D hard to call. Trimming left V 5 bases short and J 7 bases short, with 23 bases between. This CDR3 has 15 amino acids. Germline assignment: CDR1 DFQATT and CDR2 SNEGSKA (reference sequence). This CDR3 reads CSAGFASRGRMTQYF. The CDR3 bases are TGCAGTGCTGGGTTTGCGTCCAGAGGCCGCATGACCCAGTACTTC.

Worth noting for this clonotype: This may come from a read error, since a much larger clone is one base off. The rearrangement joins TRBV7-9 to TRBJ2-5; 9 bases align to TRBD2. Germline V lookup: CDR1 SEHNR, CDR2 FQNEAQ (reference sequence). The V gene end was trimmed by 5 bases and the J gene end by 5 bases; junction bases not matched to a gene: 9. CDR3 length: 15 residues. The CDR3 sequence is CASSGRGGGAETQYF. CDR3 coding DNA: TGTGCCAGCAGCGGGCGCGGGGGGGGGGCCGAGACCCAGTACTTC.

The sample holds many counts of this clonotype. This chain connects TRBV6-5 to TRBJ1-2; D is uncertain. The CDR3 has 12 residues. Trimming pared 7 bases from V and 8 bases from J, leaving 14 bases between. Germline assignment: CDR1 MNHEY and CDR2 SVGAGI. The CDR3 loop is CASKETYRGYTF. The CDR3 region has the DNA TGTGCCAGCAAGGAAACTTATCGGGGCTACACCTTC.

This clonotype was seen ten or more times. V and J are TRBV15 and TRBJ2-7; no firm D call. This CDR3 region has 13 residues. Trimming removed 0 bases from V and 2 bases from J, with 5 bases in between. Germline assignment: CDR1 LNHNV and CDR2 YYDKDF (reference sequence). The CDR3, as DNA: TGTGCCACCAGCAGAGAACAGACCTACGAGCAGTACTTC. This codes for CATSREQTYEQYF. Together with reference TRBV15 and TRBJ2-7, the CDR3 gives the full variable domain: DAMVIQNPRYQVTQFGKPVTLSCSQTLNHNVMYWYQQKSSQAPKLLFHYYDKDFNNEADTPDNFQSRRPNTSFCFLDIRSPGLGDTAMYLCATSREQTYEQYFGPGTRLTVT.

As regards this clonotype: One base away lies a much larger clone, so this may be a sequencing read error. The chain carries TRBV7-2 and TRBJ1-3; D remains ambiguous. Germline V gives CDR1 SGHTA, CDR2 FQGNSA. V dropped 6 bases and J dropped 2 bases, with 11 bases sitting between them. The CDR3 has 14 amino acids. The CDR3: CASRHRSPGNTIYF. The CDR3 coding sequence is TGTGCCAGCAGACACAGATCCCCTGGAAACACCATATATTTT.